This TCR beta chain derives from a study of Graves' ophthalmopathy and Graves' hyperthyroidism. This clonotype was seen once. CDR3 regions of TCR beta were amplified from RNA transcripts. Amplification began with first-round RT-PCR using HTBI primers, then second-round multiplex PCR was performed. One entry per CDR3 protein results from TCRdb running MiXCR on the multiplex PCR reads. Of a few hundred thousand distinct CDR3 sequences in the sample, approximately 20% were seen once. V lost 6 bases and J lost 10, with 12 bases in between. The germline V gene encodes CDR1 SGHTA and CDR2 FQGTGA. The CDR3 sequence is 11 residues long.

The receptor's source is a woman between 18 and 29 years old with Graves' ophthalmopathy. V and J are TRBV7-3 and TRBJ1-1, with D possibly being TRBD1 (5 bases). Sequences were obtained from peripheral blood. The CDR3 nucleotides read TGTGCCAGCAGTGACGACAGTACAGCTTTCTTT. It yields the protein CASSDDSTAFF.